Sequencing of this T cell receptor beta chain was carried out in a study of cytomegalovirus exposure and HLA in healthy donors. Study at large: A later analysis reported the 130 or so validation repertoires used the same platform as the 500 to 800 first-cohort repertoires.

Study findings and constraints: Overall, approximately 150 TCR beta chains were annotated as cytomegalovirus-associated. One later analysis, an examination of the 120 validation repertoires, found that first-cohort TCR clusters tended to co-occur in them. It was reported that the classifier diagnosed cytomegalovirus status with high specificity and sensitivity in both the original and validation cohorts.

The table came from immunoSEQ multiplex PCR; TCRdb's copy has only in-frame clones and leaves some out. The sample includes 200,000 to 250,000 clones, around 78% of them seen just once. V dropped 4 bases and J dropped 6 bases, with 19 bases sitting between them. The CDR3 runs to 15 residues. Germline assignment: CDR1 MNHNY and CDR2 SVGAGI (reference sequence). On this clone: Its antigen is unknown.

The chain links TRBV6-6 to TRBJ2-7; D call uncertain. The specimen was PBMCs. The TCR originated in a woman younger than 30 in good health and CMV-seronegative. CDR3 amino acids: CASSSVRHRLSEQYF. The DNA of the CDR3 is TGTGCCAGCAGTTCCGTACGACACCGCTTGTCCGAGCAGTACTTC.